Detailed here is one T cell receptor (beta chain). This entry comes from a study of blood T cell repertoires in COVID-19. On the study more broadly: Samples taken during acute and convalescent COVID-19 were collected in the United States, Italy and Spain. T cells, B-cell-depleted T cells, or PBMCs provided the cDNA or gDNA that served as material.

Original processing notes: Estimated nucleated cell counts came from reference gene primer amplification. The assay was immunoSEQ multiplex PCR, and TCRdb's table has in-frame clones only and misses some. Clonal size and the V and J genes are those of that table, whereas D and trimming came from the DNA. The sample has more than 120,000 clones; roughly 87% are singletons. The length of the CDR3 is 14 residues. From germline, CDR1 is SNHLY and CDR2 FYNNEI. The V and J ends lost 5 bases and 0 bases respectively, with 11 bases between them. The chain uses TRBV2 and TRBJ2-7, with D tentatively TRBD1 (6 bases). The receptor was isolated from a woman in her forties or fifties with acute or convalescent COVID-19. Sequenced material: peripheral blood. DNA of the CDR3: TGTGCCAGCAGTTGGCAGGGGAGCTCCTACGAGCAGTACTTC. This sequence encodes CASSWQGSSYEQYF.